Described below is a single T cell receptor beta chain sequence and its context. Its antigen is not identified. The PCR made use of 60 Vbeta and 13 Jbeta primers. Profiled with immunoSEQ multiplex PCR; TCRdb holds only in-frame clones, not every one. The sample holds 130,000 or so clones, about 81% seen once. The data belong to a study of cytomegalovirus exposure and HLA in healthy donors. Findings of the study overall: CMV serostatus was the sole immune exposure information available. Later analysis demonstrated an association between a missense DCLRE1C variant and TCR beta V- and J-gene trimming. Excluded were some V segments that proved indistinguishable, including TRBV6-2 and TRBV6-3. In a later analysis, at a false discovery rate of 0.05, approximately 16,000 TCR beta sequences were associated with HLA alleles.

The V segment lost 3 bases and the J segment 5 bases; nucleotides outside the gene matches: 7. The CDR3 has 15 amino acids. Per germline, CDR1 SEHNR and CDR2 FQNEAQ (reference sequence). The clonotype was recovered from a woman aged 40 to 49 in good health and CMV-seropositive. The J gene is TRBJ1-1, the V gene TRBV7-9; 9 bases are a match to TRBD1. Sequencing was done on a sample of PBMCs. CDR3 in amino acids: CASSFTGGYLTEAFF. CDR3 DNA sequence: TGTGCCAGCAGCTTCACAGGGGGCTATTTGACTGAAGCTTTCTTT.